Sequencing of this T cell receptor beta chain was carried out in a study of T cell repertoires in ileal Crohn's disease. Per sample, roughly 500 nanograms of biopsy DNA were TCRB immunosequenced. The repertoire was sequenced with immunoSEQ multiplex PCR; TCRdb's copy has only in-frame clones and lacks some. The sample lists about 4,900 clones, 87% occurring once. This CDR3 has 14 residues. Germline CDR1 GTSNPN, CDR2 SVGIG (reference sequence). The ends were cut back, 4 bases at V and 2 bases at J, with 15 bases in the middle. This receptor was taken from an adult with Crohn's disease. The V gene is TRBV30, the J gene TRBJ2-7, with a weak D call TRBD2 (6 bases). The specimen was ileal tissue. CDR3 in amino acids: CAWTRTNGPYEQYF. The CDR3 bases are TGTGCCTGGACTAGGACTAATGGCCCCTACGAGCAGTACTTC. Based on the CDR3 plus reference TRBV30 and TRBJ2-7, the full variable domain is SQTIHQWPATLVQPVGSPLSLECTVEGTSNPNLYWYRQAAGRGLQLLFYSVGIGQISSEVPQNLSASRPQDRQFILSSKKLLLSDSGFYLCAWTRTNGPYEQYFGPGTRLTVT.